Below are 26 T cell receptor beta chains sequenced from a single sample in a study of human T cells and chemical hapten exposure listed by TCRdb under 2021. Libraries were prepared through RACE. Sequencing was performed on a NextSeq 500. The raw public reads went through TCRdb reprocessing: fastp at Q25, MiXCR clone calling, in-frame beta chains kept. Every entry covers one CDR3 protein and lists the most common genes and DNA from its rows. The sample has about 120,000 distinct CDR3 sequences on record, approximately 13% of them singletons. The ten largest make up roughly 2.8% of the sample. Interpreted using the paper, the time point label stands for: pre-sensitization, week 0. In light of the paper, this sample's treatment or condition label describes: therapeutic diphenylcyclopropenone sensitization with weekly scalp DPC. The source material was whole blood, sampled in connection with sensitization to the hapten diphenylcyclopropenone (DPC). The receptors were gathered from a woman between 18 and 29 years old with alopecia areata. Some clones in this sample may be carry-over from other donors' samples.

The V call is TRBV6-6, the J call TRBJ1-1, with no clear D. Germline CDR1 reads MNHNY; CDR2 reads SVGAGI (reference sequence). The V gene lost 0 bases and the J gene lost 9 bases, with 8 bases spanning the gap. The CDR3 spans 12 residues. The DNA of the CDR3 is TGTGCCAGCAGTTACTCACCCCCCCAAGCTTTCTTT. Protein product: CASSYSPPQAFF.

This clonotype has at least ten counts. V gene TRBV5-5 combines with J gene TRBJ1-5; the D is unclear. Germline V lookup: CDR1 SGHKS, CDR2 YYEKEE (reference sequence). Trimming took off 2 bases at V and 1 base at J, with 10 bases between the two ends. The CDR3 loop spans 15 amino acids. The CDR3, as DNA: TGTGCCAGCAGCTTAGGCAGCAAGAGCAATCAGCCCCAGCATTTT. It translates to CASSLGSKSNQPQHF. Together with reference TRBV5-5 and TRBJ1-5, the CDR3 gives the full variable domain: DAGVTQSPTHLIKTRGQQVTLRCSPISGHKSVSWYQQVLGQGPQFIFQYYEKEERGRGNFPDRFSARQFPNYSSELNVNALLLGDSALYLCASSLGSKSNQPQHFGDGTRLSIL.

CDR3 in DNA: TGTGCCAGCAGTTCCCAGTACCAGCCCCAGCATTTT. Protein: CASSSQYQPQHF. J is TRBJ1-5 and V is TRBV6-2 or TRBV6-3; no clear D gene. There are 12 residues in the CDR3. The V gene lost 4 bases and the J gene lost 7 bases, with 8 bases spanning the gap. CDR1 is MNHEY, CDR2 SVGEGT, per germline.

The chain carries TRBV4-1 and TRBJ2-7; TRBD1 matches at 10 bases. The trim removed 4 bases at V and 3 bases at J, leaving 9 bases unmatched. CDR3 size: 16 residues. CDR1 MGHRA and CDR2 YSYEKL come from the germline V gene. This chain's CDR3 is CASSLTGTGEFYEQYF. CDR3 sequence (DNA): TGCGCCAGCAGCCTAACCGGGACAGGGGAATTCTACGAGCAGTACTTC.

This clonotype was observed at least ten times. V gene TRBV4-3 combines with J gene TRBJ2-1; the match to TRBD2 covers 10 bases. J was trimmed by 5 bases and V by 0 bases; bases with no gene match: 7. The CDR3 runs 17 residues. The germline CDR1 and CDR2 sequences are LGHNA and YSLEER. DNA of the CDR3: TGCGCCAGCAGCCAAGACCCGCTAGCGGGGGTCAACAATGAGCAGTTCTTC. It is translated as CASSQDPLAGVNNEQFF.

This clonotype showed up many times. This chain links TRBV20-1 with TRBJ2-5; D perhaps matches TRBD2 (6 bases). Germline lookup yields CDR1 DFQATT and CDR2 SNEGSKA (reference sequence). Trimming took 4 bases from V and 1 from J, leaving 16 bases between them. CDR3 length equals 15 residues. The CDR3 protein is CSAKGPGLAQETQYF. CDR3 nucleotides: TGCAGTGCTAAAGGGCCGGGACTTGCCCAAGAGACCCAGTACTTC.

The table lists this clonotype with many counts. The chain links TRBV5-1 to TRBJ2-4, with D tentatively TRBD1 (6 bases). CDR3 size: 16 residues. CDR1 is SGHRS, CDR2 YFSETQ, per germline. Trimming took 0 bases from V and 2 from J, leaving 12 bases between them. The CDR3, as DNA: TGCGCCAGCAGCTTGGTGGACAGAGACTCCAAAAACATTCAGTACTTC. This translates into CASSLVDRDSKNIQYF.

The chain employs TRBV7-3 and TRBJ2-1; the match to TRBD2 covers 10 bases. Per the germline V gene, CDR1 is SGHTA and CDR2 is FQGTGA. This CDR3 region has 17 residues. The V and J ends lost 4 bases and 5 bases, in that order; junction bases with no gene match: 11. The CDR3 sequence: CASSYGLAVLGDNEQFF. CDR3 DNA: TGTGCCAGCAGCTACGGACTAGCGGTTTTAGGGGACAATGAGCAGTTCTTC. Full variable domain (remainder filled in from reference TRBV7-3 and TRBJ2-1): GAGVSQTPSNKVTEKGKYVELRCDPISGHTALYWYRQSLGQGPEFLIYFQGTGAADDSGLPNDRFFAVRPEGSVSTLKIQRTERGDSAVYLCASSYGLAVLGDNEQFFGPGTRLTVL.

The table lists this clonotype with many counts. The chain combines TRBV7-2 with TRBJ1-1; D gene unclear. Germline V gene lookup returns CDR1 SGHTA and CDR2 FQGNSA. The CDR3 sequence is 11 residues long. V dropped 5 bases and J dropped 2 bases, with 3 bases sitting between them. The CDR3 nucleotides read TGTGCCAGCAGCCACAACACTGAAGCTTTCTTT. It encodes CASSHNTEAFF.

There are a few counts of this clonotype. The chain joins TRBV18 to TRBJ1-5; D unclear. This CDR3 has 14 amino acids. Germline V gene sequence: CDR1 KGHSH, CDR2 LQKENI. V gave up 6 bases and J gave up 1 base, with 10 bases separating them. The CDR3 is CASSPSVSNQPQHF. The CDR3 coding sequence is TGTGCCAGCTCCCCGAGTGTGAGCAATCAGCCCCAGCATTTT.

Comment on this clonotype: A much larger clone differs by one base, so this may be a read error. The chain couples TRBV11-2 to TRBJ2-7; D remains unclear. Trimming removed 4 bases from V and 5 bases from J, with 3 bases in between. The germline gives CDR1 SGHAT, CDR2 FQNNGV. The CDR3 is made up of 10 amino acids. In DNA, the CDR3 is TGTGCCAGCAGCTGCAACGAGCAGTACTTC. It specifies CASSCNEQYF.

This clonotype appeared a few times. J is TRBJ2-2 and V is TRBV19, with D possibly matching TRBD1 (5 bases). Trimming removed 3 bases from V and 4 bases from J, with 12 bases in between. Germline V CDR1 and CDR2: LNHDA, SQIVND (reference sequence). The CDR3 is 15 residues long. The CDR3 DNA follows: TGTGCCAGTAGTATCCCCAGGGTTCGCACCGGGGAGCTGTTTTTT. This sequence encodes CASSIPRVRTGELFF.

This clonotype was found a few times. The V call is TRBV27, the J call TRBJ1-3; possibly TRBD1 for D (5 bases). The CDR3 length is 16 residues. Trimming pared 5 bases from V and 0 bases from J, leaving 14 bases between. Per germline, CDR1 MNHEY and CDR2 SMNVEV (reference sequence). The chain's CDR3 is CASSKTVPLSGNTIYF. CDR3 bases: TGTGCCAGCAGTAAGACAGTACCTCTCTCTGGAAACACCATATATTTT.

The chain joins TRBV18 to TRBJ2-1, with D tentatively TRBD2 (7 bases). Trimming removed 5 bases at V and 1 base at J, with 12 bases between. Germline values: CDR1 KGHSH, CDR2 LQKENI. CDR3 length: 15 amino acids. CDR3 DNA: TGTGCCAGCTCAACGCGGGGGCCATCCTACAATGAGCAGTTCTTC. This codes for CASSTRGPSYNEQFF.

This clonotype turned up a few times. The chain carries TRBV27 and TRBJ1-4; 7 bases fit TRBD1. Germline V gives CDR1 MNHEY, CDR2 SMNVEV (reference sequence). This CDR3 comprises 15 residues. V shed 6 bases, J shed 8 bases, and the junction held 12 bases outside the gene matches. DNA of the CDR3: TGTGCCAGCAGACCATTCGACAGGGCTGGGGAAAAACTGTTTTTT. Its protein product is CASRPFDRAGEKLFF.

Written as DNA, the CDR3 is TGTGCCAGTAGTATAGGGACAGGGGGTTTCTATGAGCAGTTCTTC. This encodes CASSIGTGGFYEQFF. The chain uses TRBV19 and TRBJ2-1; TRBD1 agrees at 10 bases. Losses at the gene ends were 1 base for V and 8 bases for J; bases not matched to a gene: 5. The CDR3 length is 15 residues. Germline V gene sequence: CDR1 LNHDA, CDR2 SQIVND (reference sequence). Drawing the rest from reference TRBV19 and TRBJ2-1, the complete variable domain is DGGITQSPKYLFRKEGQNVTLSCEQNLNHDAMYWYRQDPGQGLRLIYYSQIVNDFQKGDIAEGYSVSREKKESFPLTVTSAQKNPTAFYLCASSIGTGGFYEQFFGPGTRLTVL.

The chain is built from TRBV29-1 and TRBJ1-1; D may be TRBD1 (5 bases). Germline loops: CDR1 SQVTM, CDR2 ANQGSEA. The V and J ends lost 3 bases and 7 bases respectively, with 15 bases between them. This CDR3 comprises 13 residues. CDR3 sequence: CSVDQKGRGEAFF. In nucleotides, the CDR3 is TGCAGCGTTGATCAGAAGGGGCGCGGTGAAGCTTTCTTT.

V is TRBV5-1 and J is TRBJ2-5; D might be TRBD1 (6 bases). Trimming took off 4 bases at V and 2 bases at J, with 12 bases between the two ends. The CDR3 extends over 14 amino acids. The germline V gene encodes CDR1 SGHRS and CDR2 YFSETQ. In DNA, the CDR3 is TGCGCCAGCAGCGGAACAGGGATTCAAGAGACCCAGTACTTC. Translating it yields CASSGTGIQETQYF. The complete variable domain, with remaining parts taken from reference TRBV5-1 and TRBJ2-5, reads KAGVTQTPRYLIKTRGQQVTLSCSPISGHRSVSWYQQTPGQGLQFLFEYFSETQRNKGNFPGRFSGRQFSNSRSEMNVSTLELGDSALYLCASSGTGIQETQYFGPGTRLLVL.

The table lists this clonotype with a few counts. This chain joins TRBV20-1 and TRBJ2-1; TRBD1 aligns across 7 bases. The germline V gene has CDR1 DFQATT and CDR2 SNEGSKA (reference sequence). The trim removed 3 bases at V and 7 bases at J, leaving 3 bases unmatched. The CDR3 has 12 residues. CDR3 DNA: TGCAGTGCTAGGCAGGGGGTGAATGAGCAGTTCTTC. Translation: CSARQGVNEQFF.

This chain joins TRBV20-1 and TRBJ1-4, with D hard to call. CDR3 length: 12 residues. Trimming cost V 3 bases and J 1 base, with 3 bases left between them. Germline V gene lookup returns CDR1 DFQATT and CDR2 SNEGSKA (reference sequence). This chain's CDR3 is CSASLTNEKLFF. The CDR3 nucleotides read TGCAGTGCTAGCCTAACTAATGAAAAACTGTTTTTT.

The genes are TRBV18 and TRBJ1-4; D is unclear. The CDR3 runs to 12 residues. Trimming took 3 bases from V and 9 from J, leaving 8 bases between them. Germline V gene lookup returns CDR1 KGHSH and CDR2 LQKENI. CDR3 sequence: CASSPLGQKLFF. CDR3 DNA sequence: TGTGCCAGCTCACCCCTCGGCCAAAAACTGTTTTTT.

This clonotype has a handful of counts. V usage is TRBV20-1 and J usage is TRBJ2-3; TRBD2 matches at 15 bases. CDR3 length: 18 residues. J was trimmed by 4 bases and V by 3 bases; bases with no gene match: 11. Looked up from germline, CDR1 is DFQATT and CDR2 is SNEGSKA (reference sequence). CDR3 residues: CSASGLAGGPVLADTQYF. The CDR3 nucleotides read TGCAGTGCTAGTGGACTAGCGGGGGGGCCGGTTTTGGCAGATACGCAGTATTTT.

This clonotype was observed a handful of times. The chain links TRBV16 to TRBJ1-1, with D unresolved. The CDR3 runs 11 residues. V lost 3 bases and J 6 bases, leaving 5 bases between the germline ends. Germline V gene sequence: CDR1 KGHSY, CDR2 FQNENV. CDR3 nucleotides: TGTGCCAGCAGCCAGGGCCCTGAAGCTTTCTTT. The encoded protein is CASSQGPEAFF.

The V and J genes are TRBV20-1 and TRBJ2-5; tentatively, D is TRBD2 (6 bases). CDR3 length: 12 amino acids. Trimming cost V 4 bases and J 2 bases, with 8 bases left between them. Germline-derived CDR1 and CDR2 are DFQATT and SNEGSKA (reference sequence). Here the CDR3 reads CSANRGQETQYF. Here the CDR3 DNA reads TGCAGTGCTAACCGGGGGCAAGAGACCCAGTACTTC.

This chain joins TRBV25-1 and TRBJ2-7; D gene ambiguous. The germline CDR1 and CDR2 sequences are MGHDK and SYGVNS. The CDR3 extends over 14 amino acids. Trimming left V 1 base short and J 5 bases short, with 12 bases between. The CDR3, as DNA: TGTGCCAGCAGTGAATTTTTGACGGAGAACGAGCAGTACTTC. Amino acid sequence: CASSEFLTENEQYF.

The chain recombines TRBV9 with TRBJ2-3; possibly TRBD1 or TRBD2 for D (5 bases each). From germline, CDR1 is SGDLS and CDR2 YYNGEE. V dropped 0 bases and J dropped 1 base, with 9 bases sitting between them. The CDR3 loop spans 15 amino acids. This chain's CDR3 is CASSVGQGGTDTQYF. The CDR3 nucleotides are TGTGCCAGCAGCGTAGGCCAGGGAGGCACAGATACGCAGTATTTT.